This entry describes one TCR beta chain. Its target is not known. The data were taken from a study of T cells in Graves' hyperthyroidism and ophthalmopathy. Findings of the study overall: Blood also contained most expanded thyroid clonotypes above 0.001.

Amplified TCR beta CDR3 regions came from RNA transcripts. HTBI primers were the set used in a first-round RT-PCR of the TCR CDR3. TCRdb recomputed calls from the multiplex PCR reads with MiXCR, one row per CDR3 protein. In the table there are about 480,000 distinct CDR3 sequences, approximately 15% of which are singletons. Those with hyperthyroidism were 18 to 65 years old, newly diagnosed, and ill for under 2 months. Patients having uncontrolled infection, another autoimmune disease, pregnancy or lactation were not included. Source material for PBMCs was more than 7.5 ml fresh peripheral blood. The material sequenced was blood. This clonotype originated in a woman between 18 and 30 years old with Graves' hyperthyroidism.

CDR3 loop: CASTRQGAGNTEAFF. The CDR3 coding sequence is TGCGCCAGCACCAGACAGGGGGCAGGGAACACTGAAGCTTTCTTT. This chain uses TRBV5-1 with TRBJ1-1; TRBD1 aligns across 10 bases. Losses at the gene ends were 6 bases for V and 1 base for J; bases not matched to a gene: 6. There are 15 residues in the CDR3. Germline V gives CDR1 SGHRS, CDR2 YFSETQ.